This T cell receptor (beta chain) stems from a study of cytomegalovirus exposure and HLA in healthy donors. Study-level information: The 120 validation repertoires were produced on the same platform as the roughly 690 repertoires of the first cohort. This was reported in a later analysis. Study conclusions and caveats: With high specificity and sensitivity, the classifier reportedly diagnosed cytomegalovirus status. The tendency of first-cohort TCR clusters to co-occur in the 95 to 150 validation repertoires was the finding of a later analysis.

About this clone itself: As yet, its antigen is unknown.

Assay used: immunoSEQ multiplex PCR; TCRdb lists only in-frame clones, some missing. The repertoire holds roughly 71,000 clones, around 94% seen once, with roughly 0.63% in the top ten. The TCR originated in a woman under 30 in good health and CMV-seronegative. The sample was PBMCs.

The CDR3 protein is CASSLGGGRGPRTRWETQYF. The CDR3 DNA follows: TGTGCCAGCAGCTTAGGGGGAGGGCGGGGGCCCAGAACAAGGTGGGAGACCCAGTACTTC. The chain links TRBV13 to TRBJ2-5, with D tentatively TRBD2 (7 bases). Looked up from germline, CDR1 is PRHDT and CDR2 is FYEKMQ (reference sequence). Trimming removed 0 bases at V and 5 bases at J, with 28 bases between. The CDR3 spans 20 residues.